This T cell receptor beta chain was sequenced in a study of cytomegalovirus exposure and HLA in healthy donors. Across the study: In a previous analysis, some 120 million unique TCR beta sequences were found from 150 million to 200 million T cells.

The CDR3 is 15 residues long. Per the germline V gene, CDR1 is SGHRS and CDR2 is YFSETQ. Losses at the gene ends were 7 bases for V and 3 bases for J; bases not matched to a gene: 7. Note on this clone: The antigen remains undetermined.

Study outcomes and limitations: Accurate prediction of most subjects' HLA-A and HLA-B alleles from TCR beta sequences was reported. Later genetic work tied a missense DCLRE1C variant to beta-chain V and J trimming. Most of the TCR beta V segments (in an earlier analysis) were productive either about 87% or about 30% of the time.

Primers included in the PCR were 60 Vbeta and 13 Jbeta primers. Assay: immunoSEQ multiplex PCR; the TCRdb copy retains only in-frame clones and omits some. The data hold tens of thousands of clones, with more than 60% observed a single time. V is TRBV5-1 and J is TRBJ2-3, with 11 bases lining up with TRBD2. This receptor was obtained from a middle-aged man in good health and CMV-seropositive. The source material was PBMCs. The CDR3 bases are TGCGCCAGCGGGGTGGGGACTAGCGGAACAGATACGCAGTATTTT. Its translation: CASGVGTSGTDTQYF.